This T cell receptor beta chain was recovered during a study of post-analysis software for immune sequencing data. Study background: Clinical courses comprised relapsing-remitting, secondary progressive and progressive-relapsing multiple sclerosis. Findings of the study overall: By F measure, samples from a shared preparation batch strongly co-clustered. Compared with controls, patients had more of five TRBV segments, including TRBV5-6, TRBV5-1 and TRBV20-1. Controls had significantly higher normalized Chao1 diversity than multiple sclerosis patients.

Unique molecular identifiers tagged the TCR beta cDNA libraries. With roughly 0.85 to 11 million T cells as the source, about half a million cDNA molecules resulted. TCRdb itself ran the PCR reads through MiXCR, one entry per CDR3 protein. Found here are about 170,000 distinct CDR3 sequences, approximately 30% of them singletons; the top ten hold 1.5%. V shed 4 bases and J shed 11 bases, with 27 bases lying between them. CDR3 size: 16 residues. Germline loops: CDR1 SGHNT, CDR2 YYREEE (reference sequence). About this clonotype: What it binds is not known. This could be a read error, since a much larger clone is one nucleotide away.

The source material was blood. This chain links TRBV5-4 with TRBJ2-5, with a tentative D call TRBD2 (6 bases). This clonotype was sampled from a girl between 10 and 17 years old with multiple sclerosis. The CDR3 reads CASSRSGFVVGNEQYF. The CDR3, as DNA: TGTGCCAGCAGCCGCAGCGGGTTCGTGGTTGGCAATGAGCAGTACTTC. Supplemented by reference TRBV5-4 and TRBJ2-5, the full variable domain reads ETGVTQSPTHLIKTRGQQVTLRCSSQSGHNTVSWYQQALGQGPQFIFQYYREEENGRGNFPPRFSGLQFPNYSSELNVNALELDDSALYLCASSRSGFVVGNEQYFGPGTRLLVL.